Listed here is a single T cell receptor (beta chain). There are many counts of this clonotype. Its antigen is not yet known. Within one base of it there is no much larger clone, and no base qualities were kept. There are 13 amino acids in the CDR3, from cysteine to phenylalanine inclusive. The retained sequence is limited to the CDR3, 39 bases, with the frame set at the first base. V drops 7 bases and J drops 7 bases, leaving 14 bases in between. CDR1 and CDR2, looked up from the germline V gene, are ENHRY and SYGVKD. The record originates from a study of neurological immune-mediated disorders (dated by TCRdb to between 2019 and 2020). The study in broad terms: Among the approximately 34 multiple sclerosis patients, relapsing-remitting MS accounted for approximately 31 and secondary progressive MS accounted for 3. Peripheral blood TCR-beta repertoires from patients with HTLV-I-associated myelopathy (HAM/TSP), patients with multiple sclerosis, and healthy controls were compared in the study using UMI-based sequencing. The approximately 110 TCR-beta libraries included longitudinal samples, technical triplicates and paired sorted CD4+ and CD8+ T-cell subsets alongside PBMC samples. Of the 60 to 70 subjects in the cohort, around 15 were HAM/TSP patients, about 35 were multiple sclerosis patients, and 20 were healthy controls.

cDNA was synthesized by template-switch 5'RACE using a primer carrying a 10-nucleotide random unique molecular identifier by which each TCR transcript was tagged. Over 180 million TCR-beta sequences, covering 15-18 subjects, were produced in each sequencing run. The RNeasy kit was used to extract total RNA. TCR-beta VDJ regions were amplified with primers for the TCR constant region and the 5'RACE anchor, using the KAPA Real-time Library Amplification kit. A first PCR added sample indexes and Illumina adaptors, after which a second PCR increased the library yield. The roughly 650 bp TCR product was size-selected on a 2% E-gel SizeSelection system after Ampure bead purification. Before pooling, libraries had their quality checked on a Bioanalyzer, their concentration measured with Qubit, and their quantity determined with the Kapa Library Quantification kit. Paired-end 2 x 150 bp sequencing of the libraries was performed on an Illumina HiSeq 2500. To increase sequence diversity, roughly 24-32% phiX was spiked into each library pool. The source study handled its data this way. The UMI-based MiGEC pipeline processed quality-filtered reads and removed over 80% of raw TCR sequences during error correction. VDJ genes were aligned to IMGT germline references, and each clonotype was defined by a unique CDR3 amino acid sequence together with V-J genes. Clonal expansion, Shannon diversity, and CDR3 relatedness (CalcPairwiseDistances, ClusterSamples) were evaluated with VDJtools, and phylogenetic trees were built with CLCbio workbench. Using coefficient-of-variation modelling across technical triplicates, the study counted a clone as expanded if it had at least 8 unique UMIs. Using fastp trimming at Q25 and MiXCR clonotype assembly, TCRdb reanalyzed the public sequencing data and kept in-frame beta chains. Identical CDR3 protein sequences are pooled into one entry, listed with their most common genes and DNA. The V and J calls reflect TCRdb's pipeline rather than the authors' work. The sample table records around 60,000 distinct CDR3 sequences; roughly 3.5% of these occur just once. The ten largest clones add up to approximately 6.5% of the sample.

On the study overall, not on this receptor specifically: Phylogenetic analysis grouped repertoires from 18 of 34 MS patients into a cluster of related CDR3 sequences, suggesting a possible repertoire-level signature. No identical CDR3 amino acid sequences were found to be shared among expanded clones across subjects, suggesting that TCR-beta repertoires were private in all groups. TCR clonal expansion was highest in HAM/TSP patients and lowest in MS patients, with MS patients falling below even healthy controls. No clinical or MRI features were associated with the MS cluster, and the authors said that larger cohorts are needed.

Unsorted PBMC libraries were generated from 2 million PBMCs stored in RNAlater at -80 °C until RNA extraction. Multiple sclerosis patients were enrolled in a US clinical protocol under which disease progression was evaluated by magnetic resonance imaging. Peripheral blood underwent Ficoll-Hypaque density gradient centrifugation to isolate PBMCs, which were then cryopreserved in liquid nitrogen. The V and J segments used are TRBV10-3 and TRBJ1-3; the D region possibly corresponds to TRBD1 (5 bases align). Sequenced sample: PBMCs. This receptor was taken from a woman aged 60-75 years with multiple sclerosis. This receptor carries the CDR3 CAITPGRLNTIYF. The bases are TGTGCCATCACCCCGGGACGACTTAACACCATATATTTT.